This T cell receptor beta chain was identified during a study of T cell responses to AZD1222 COVID-19 vaccine. The CDR3 runs to 14 residues. Germline values: CDR1 SGHTA, CDR2 FQGTGA. V was pared by 2 bases and J by 1 base, with 7 bases between. TCRdb's copy holds only in-frame clones and misses some; the assay was immunoSEQ multiplex PCR. The sample lists about 120,000 clones, under 95% occurring once. This chain uses TRBV7-3 with TRBJ2-3, with a tentative D call TRBD1 (6 bases). This TCR came from an adult who received the AZD1222 COVID-19 vaccine. The material sequenced was peripheral blood, taken 28 days after the second AZD1222 dose. The CDR3 coding sequence is TGTGCCAGCAGCTTACAGGGGCGCACAGATACGCAGTATTTT. Translated, it gives CASSLQGRTDTQYF.